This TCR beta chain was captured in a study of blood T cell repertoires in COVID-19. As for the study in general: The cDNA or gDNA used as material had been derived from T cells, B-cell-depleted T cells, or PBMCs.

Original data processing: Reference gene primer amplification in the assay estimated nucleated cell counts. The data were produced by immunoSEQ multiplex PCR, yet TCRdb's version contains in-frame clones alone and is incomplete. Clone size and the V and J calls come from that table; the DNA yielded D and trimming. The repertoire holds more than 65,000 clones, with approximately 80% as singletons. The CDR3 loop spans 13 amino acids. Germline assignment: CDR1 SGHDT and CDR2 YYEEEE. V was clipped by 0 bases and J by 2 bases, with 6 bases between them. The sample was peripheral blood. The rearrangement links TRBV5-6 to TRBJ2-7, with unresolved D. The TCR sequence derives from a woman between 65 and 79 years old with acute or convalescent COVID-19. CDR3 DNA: TGTGCCAGCAGCTTGGACACAACCTACGAGCAGTACTTC. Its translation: CASSLDTTYEQYF.